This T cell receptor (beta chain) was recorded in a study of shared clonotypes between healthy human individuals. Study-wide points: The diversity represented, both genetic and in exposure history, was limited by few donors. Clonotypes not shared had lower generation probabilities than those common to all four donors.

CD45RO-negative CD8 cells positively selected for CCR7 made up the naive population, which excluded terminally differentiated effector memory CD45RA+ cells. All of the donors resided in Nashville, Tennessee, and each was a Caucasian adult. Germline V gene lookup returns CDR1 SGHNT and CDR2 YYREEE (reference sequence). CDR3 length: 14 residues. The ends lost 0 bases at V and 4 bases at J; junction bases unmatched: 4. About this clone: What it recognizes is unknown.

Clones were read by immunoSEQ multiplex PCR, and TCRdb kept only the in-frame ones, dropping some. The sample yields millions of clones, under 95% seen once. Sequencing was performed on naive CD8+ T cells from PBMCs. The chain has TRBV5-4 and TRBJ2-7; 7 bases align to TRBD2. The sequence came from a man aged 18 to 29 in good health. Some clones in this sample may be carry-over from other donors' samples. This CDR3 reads CASSLGEGRYEQYF. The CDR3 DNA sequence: TGTGCCAGCAGCTTGGGGGAGGGCCGGTACGAGCAGTACTTC.